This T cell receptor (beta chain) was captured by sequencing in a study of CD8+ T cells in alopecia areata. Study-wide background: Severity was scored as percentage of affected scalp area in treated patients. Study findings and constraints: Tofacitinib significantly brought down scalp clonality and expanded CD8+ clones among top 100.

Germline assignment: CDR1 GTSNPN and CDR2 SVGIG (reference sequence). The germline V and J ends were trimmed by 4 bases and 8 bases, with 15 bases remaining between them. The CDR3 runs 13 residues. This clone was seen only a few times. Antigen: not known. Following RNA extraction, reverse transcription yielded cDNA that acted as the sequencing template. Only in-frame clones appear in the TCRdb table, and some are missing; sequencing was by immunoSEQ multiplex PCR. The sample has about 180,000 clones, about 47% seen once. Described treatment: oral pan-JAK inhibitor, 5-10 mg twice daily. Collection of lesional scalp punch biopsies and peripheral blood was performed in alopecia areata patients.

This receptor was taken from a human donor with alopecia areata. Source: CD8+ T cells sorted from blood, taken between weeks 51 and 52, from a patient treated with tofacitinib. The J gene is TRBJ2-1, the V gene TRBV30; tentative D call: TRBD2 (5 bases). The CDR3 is CAWNIGLGDEQFF. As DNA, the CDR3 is TGTGCCTGGAATATCGGACTTGGTGATGAGCAGTTCTTC.